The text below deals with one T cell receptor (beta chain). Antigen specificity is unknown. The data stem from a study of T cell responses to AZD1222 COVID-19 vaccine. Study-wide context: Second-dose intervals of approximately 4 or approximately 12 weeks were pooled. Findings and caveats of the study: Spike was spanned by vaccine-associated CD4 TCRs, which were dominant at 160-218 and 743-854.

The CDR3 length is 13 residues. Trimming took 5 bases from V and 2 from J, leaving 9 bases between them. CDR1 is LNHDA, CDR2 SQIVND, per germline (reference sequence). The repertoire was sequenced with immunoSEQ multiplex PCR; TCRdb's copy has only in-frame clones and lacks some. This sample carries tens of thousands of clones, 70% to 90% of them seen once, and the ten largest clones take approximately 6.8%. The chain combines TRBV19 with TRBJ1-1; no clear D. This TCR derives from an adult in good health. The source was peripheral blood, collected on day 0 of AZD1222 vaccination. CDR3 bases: TGTGCCAGTAGTCCCACCTTTAACACTGAAGCTTTCTTT. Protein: CASSPTFNTEAFF.